The entry below gives a single TCR beta chain sequence along with its context. Using immunoSEQ multiplex PCR, the repertoire was profiled, and TCRdb retains in-frame clones only, with some absent. The table has about 76,000 clones, approximately 86% seen once. The germline V gene has CDR1 SGHTA and CDR2 FQGNSA. The CDR3 extends over 16 amino acids. The V and J ends lost 5 bases and 0 bases respectively, with 15 bases between them. The sample originates from a study of technical replicates of blood from several donors. The rearrangement links TRBV7-2 to TRBJ2-3, with TRBD2 as a possible D gene (6 bases). The source of this sequence is a human donor in good health. Some clones in this sample may be carry-over from other donors' samples. Sequencing input: PBMCs. The CDR3 DNA reads as TGTGCCAGCAGCCCGGTGGGGGGAATTAGCACAGATACGCAGTATTTT. Translation: CASSPVGGISTDTQYF.